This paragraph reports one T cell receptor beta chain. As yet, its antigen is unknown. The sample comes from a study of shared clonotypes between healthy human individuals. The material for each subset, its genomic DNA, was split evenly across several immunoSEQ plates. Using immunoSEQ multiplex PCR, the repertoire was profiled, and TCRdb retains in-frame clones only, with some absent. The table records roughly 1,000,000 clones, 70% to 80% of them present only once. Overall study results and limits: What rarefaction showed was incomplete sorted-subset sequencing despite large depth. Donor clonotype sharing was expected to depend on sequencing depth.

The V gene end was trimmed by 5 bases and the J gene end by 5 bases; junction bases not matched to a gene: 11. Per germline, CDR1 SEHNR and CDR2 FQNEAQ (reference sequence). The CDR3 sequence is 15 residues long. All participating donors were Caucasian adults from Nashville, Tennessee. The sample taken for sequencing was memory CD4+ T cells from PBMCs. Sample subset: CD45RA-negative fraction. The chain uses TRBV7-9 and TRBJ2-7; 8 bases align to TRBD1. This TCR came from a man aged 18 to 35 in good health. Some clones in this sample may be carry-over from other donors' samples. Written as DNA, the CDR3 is TGTGCCAGCAGCCCGCGCCTCAGGGGGCTGGACGAGCAGTACTTC. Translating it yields CASSPRLRGLDEQYF.